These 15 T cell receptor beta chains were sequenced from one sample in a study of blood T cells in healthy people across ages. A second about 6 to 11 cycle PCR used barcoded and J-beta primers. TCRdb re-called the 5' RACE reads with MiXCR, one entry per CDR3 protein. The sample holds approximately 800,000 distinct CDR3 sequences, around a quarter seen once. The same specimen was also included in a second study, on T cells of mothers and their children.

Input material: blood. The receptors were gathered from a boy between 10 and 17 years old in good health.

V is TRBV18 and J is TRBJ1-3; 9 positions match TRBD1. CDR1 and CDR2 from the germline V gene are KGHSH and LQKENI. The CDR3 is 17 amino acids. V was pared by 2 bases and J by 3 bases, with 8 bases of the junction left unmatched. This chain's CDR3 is CASSPTIGDRVGNTIYF. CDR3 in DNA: TGTGCCAGCTCACCAACGATCGGGGACAGGGTTGGAAACACCATATATTTT.

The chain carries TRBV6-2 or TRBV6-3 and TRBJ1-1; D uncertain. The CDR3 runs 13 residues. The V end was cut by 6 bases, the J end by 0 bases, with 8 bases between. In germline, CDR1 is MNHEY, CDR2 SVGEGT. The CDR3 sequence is CASRFYMNTEAFF. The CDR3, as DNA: TGTGCCAGCAGATTCTACATGAACACTGAAGCTTTCTTT.

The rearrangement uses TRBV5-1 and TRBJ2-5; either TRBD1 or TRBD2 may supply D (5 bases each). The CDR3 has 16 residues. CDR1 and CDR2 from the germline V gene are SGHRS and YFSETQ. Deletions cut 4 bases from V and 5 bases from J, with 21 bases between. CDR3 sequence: CASSVGAWASRETQYF. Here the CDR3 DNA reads TGCGCCAGCAGCGTCGGGGCATGGGCTAGCAGGGAGACCCAGTACTTC.

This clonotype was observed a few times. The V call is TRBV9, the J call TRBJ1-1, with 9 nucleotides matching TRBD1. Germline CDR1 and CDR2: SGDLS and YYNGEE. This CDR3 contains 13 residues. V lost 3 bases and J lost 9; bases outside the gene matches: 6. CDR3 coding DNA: TGTGCCAGCAGCGCTTCCGGGACAGGGAAAGCTTTCTTT. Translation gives CASSASGTGKAFF.

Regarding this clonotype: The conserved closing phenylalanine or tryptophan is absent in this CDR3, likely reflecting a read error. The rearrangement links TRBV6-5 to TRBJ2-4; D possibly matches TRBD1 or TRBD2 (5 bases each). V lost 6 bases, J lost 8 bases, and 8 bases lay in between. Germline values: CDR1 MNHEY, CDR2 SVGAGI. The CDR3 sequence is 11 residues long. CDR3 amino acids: CASSRGDIQYL. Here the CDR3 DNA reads TGTGCCAGCAGCCGAGGGGACATTCAGTACCTC.

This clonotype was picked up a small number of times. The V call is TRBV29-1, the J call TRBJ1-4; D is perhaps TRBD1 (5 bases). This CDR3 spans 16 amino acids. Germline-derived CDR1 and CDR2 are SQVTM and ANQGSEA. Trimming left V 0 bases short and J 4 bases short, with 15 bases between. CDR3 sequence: CSVEDLGTGINEKLFF. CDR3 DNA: TGCAGCGTTGAAGATCTTGGAACAGGCATTAATGAAAAACTGTTTTTT.

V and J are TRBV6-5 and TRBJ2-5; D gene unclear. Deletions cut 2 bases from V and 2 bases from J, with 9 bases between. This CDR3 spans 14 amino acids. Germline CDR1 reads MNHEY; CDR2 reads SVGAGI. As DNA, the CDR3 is TGTGCCAGCAGTTACGTTGGCGGACAAGAGACCCAGTACTTC. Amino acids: CASSYVGGQETQYF.

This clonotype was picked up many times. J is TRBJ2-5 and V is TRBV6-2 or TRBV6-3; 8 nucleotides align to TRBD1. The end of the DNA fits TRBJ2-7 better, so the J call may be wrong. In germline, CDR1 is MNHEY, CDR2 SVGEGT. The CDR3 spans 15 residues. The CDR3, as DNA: TGTGCCAGCAGTTCCCCCGGGACAGGAGCCTACGAGCAGTACTTC. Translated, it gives CASSSPGTGAYEQYF.

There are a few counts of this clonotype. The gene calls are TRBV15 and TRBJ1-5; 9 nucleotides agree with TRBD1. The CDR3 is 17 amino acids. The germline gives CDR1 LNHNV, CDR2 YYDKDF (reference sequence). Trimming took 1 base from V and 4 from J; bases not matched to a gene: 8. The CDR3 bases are TGTGCCACCAGCAGAGGGGACAGGGCGCGCCCTAATCAGCCCCAGCATTTT. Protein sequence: CATSRGDRARPNQPQHF.

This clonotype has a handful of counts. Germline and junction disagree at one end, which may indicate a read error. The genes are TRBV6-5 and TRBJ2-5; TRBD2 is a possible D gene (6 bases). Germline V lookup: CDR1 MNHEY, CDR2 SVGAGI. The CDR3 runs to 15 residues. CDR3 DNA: TGTACCAGCAGCCGCGCGGGACTCCCAAGGGAGACCCAGTACTTC. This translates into CTSSRAGLPRETQYF.

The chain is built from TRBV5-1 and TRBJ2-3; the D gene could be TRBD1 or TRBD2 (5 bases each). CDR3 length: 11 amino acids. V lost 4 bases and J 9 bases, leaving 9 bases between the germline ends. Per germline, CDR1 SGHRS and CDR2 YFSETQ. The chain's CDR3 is CASSQGPTQYF. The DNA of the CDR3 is TGCGCCAGCAGCCAGGGACCAACGCAGTATTTT.

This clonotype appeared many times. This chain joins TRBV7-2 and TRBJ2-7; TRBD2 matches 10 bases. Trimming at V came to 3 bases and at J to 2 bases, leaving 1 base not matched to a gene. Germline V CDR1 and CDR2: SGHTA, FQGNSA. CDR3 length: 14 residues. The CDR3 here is CASSFSGGTYEQYF. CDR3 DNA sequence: TGTGCCAGCAGCTTTAGCGGGGGGACCTACGAGCAGTACTTC.

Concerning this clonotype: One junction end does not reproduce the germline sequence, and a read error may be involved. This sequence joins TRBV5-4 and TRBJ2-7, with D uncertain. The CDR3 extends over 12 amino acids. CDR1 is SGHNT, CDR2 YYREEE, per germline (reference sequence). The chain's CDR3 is CASSFWSGEQYF. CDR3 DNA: TGTGCCAGCAGCTTTTGGTCCGGCGAGCAGTACTTT.

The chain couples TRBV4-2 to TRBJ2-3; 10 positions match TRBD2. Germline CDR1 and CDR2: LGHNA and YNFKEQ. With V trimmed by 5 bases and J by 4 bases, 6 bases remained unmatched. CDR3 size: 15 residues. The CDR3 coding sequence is TGTGCCAGCAGCTTACTAGCGGGATACGCAGATACGCAGTATTTT. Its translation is CASSLLAGYADTQYF.

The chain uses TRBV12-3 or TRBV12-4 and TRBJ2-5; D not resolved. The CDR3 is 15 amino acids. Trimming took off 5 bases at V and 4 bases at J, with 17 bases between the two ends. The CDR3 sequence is CASSPNSLSVETQYF. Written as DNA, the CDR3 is TGTGCCAGCAGTCCAAATAGTCTATCGGTAGAGACCCAGTACTTC.